This T cell receptor (beta chain) derives from a study of graft-versus-host responses after intestinal transplantation. TCRdb's table, derived via immunoSEQ multiplex PCR, lists solely in-frame clones and lacks some. The data show some 92,000 clones, with more than 90% seen just once and less than 0.4% held by the top ten. Trimming left V 4 bases short and J 1 base short, with 7 bases between. The CDR3 loop spans 13 amino acids. Germline assignment: CDR1 SNHLY and CDR2 FYNNEI. As concerns this clone: Its target is unknown.

The V call is TRBV2, the J call TRBJ1-1, with D hard to call. Sequenced here: unstimulated CD4+ T cells sorted from spleen or lymph node cells, sampled before intestinal transplant. The sequence came from a human donor who received an intestinal transplant. In DNA form, the CDR3 reads TGTGCCAGCAGTGGAGGGCGGAACACTGAAGCTTTCTTT. The encoded protein is CASSGGRNTEAFF.